These T cell receptor beta chains were read from a single sample in a study of T cells in Graves' hyperthyroidism and ophthalmopathy. Via MiXCR, TCRdb re-called the multiplex PCR reads, giving one row per CDR3 protein. Of about 500,000 distinct CDR3 sequences listed, 40% to 50% are singletons. The specimen sequenced was peripheral blood or thyroid tissue (not recorded which). These receptors were obtained from an adult woman with Graves' disease, either hyperthyroidism or ophthalmopathy (not recorded which). Each CDR3 is given with its conserved first and last residue. Fields, in order: D gene, clone size, V gene, J gene, CDR3 protein, CDR3 DNA. The D gene is left open where the match is weak. Part of the rows lack a size; the others show once, few, many or a class for expanded clones.

>TRBD2|few|TRBV3-1|TRBJ2-5
CASSQGREGYQETQYF
TGTGCCAGCAGCCAGGGGCGGGAGGGGTACCAAGAGACCCAGTACTTC
>TRBD1|.|TRBV28|TRBJ2-7
CASSNLGQGRVYEQYF
TGTGCCAGCAGCAACCTGGGACAGGGGCGGGTCTACGAGCAGTACTTC
>.|.|TRBV10-3|TRBJ2-7
CAISGQNYEQYF
TGTGCCATCAGTGGACAGAACTACGAGCAGTACTTC
>.|once|TRBV25-1|TRBJ1-6
CACSARGFSYNSPLHF
.
>.|.|TRBV29-1|TRBJ1-1
CSATDGWTEAFF
TGCAGCGCCACGGATGGGTGGACTGAAGCTTTCTTT
>.|.|TRBV2|TRBJ2-7
CASRGPRSRDTWQYF
TGTGCCAGCAGGGGTCCTCGAAGCAGGGACACTTGGCAGTACTTC
>.|.|TRBV19|TRBJ1-5
CASSPLSRWNQPQHF
TGTGCCAGCAGCCCCCTGAGCAGGTGGAATCAGCCCCAGCATTTT
>.|many|TRBV29-1|TRBJ2-2
CSVDRSNTGELFF
TGCAGCGTTGACCGGTCGAACACCGGGGAGCTGTTTTTT
>.|many|TRBV12-3/TRBV12-4|TRBJ1-3
CASSFGQRNTIYF
TGTGCCAGCAGTTTCGGGCAGAGAAACACCATATATTTT
>.|.|TRBV20-1|TRBJ1-4
CSAFGTTSEKLFF
TGCAGTGCTTTCGGGACAACTAGTGAAAAACTGTTTTTT
>.|many|TRBV20-1|TRBJ1-2
CSARDDGDGYTF
TGCAGTGCTAGGGACGACGGGGATGGCTACACCTTC
>TRBD1|.|TRBV6-1|TRBJ2-2
CASSSGTGSTGELFF
TGTGCCAGCAGTTCCGGGACAGGGAGCACCGGGGAGCTGTTTTTT
>.|.|TRBV20-1|TRBJ1-5
CSAPRGGQPQHF
TGCAGTGCGCCGAGGGGAGGGCAGCCCCAGCATTTT
>.|.|TRBV10-3|TRBJ1-5
CAISESRGGETQHF
TGTGCCATCAGTGAGTCTAGGGGCGGAGAGACCCAGCATTTT
>.|.|TRBV24-1|TRBJ2-7
CATSDSAGVHGEQYF
TGTGCCACCAGTGATTCGGCCGGGGTACACGGCGAGCAGTACTTC
>.|.|TRBV2|TRBJ1-6
CAVDGRSESPLHF
TGTGCCGTCGATGGCAGATCGGAATCACCCCTCCACTTT
>.|many|TRBV5-6|TRBJ2-5
CASSSTGETQYF
TGTGCCAGCAGCTCGACCGGAGAGACCCAGTACTTC
>.|few|TRBV15|TRBJ1-6
CATSRDRGGTPLHF
TGTGCCACCAGCAGAGATCGTGGGGGAACACCCCTCCACTTT
>.|few|TRBV7-9|TRBJ1-2
CASSLRQYGYTF
TGTGCCAGCAGCTTACGACAATATGGCTACACCTTC
>.|.|TRBV12-3/TRBV12-4|TRBJ1-1
CATTSGSF
TGTGCCACCACTAGCGGGAGCTTT
>TRBD1|many|TRBV11-1|TRBJ1-2
CASTRTGDGGYTF
TGTGCCAGCACCAGGACAGGGGACGGCGGCTACACCTTC
>TRBD1|many|TRBV9|TRBJ1-2
CASSSGQGVTGYTF
TGTGCCAGCAGCTCGGGACAGGGGGTTACTGGCTACACCTTC
>.|many|TRBV9|TRBJ2-5
CASSVSHPGETQYF
TGTGCCAGCAGCGTATCACATCCGGGGGAGACCCAGTACTTC
>.|.|TRBV29-1|TRBJ1-1
CSVARREPNTEAFF
TGCAGCGTTGCCCGTCGGGAACCGAACACTGAAGCTTTCTTT
>.|few|TRBV9|TRBJ1-1
CASSHSGGNTEAFF
TGTGCCAGCAGCCACTCCGGAGGGAACACTGAAGCTTTCTTT
>TRBD2|once|TRBV15|TRBJ2-5
CATGRLAGGRQETQYF
TGTGCCACCGGCAGGCTAGCGGGAGGCCGTCAAGAGACCCAGTACTTC
>.|.|TRBV5-8|TRBJ2-7
CASKTWEVPHEQYF
TGTGCCAGCAAAACCTGGGAAGTTCCCCACGAGCAGTACTTC
>.|.|TRBV19|TRBJ2-2
CASSTPRDTGELFF
TGTGCCAGTAGTACACCACGGGACACCGGGGAGCTGTTTTTT
>.|.|TRBV21-1|TRBJ1-2
CASSKETERYGYTF
TGTGCCAGCAGCAAAGAGACAGAGAGATATGGCTACACCTTC
>TRBD1|few|TRBV9|TRBJ1-5
CARGVQGAWDQPQHF
TGTGCCAGAGGCGTACAGGGGGCATGGGATCAGCCCCAGCATTTT
>.|.|TRBV20-1|TRBJ2-2
CSARDYREGTGELSW
TGCAGTGCTAGAGATTACAGGGAGGGCACCGGGGAGCTGTCTTGG
>.|few|TRBV13|TRBJ2-2
CASSPSPTGELFF
TGTGCCAGCAGCCCCTCCCCCACCGGGGAGCTGTTTTTT
>.|many|TRBV5-6|TRBJ2-7
CASSLGSGYEQYF
TGTGCCAGCAGCTTGGGCTCGGGGTACGAGCAGTACTTC
>TRBD1|.|TRBV20-1|TRBJ2-7
CSAPTGVTYEQYF
TGCAGTGCCCCGACAGGGGTCACCTACGAGCAGTACTTC
>TRBD2|.|TRBV7-6|TRBJ2-5
CASSPPAAGGGYQETQYF
TGTGCCAGCTCCCCGCCGGCAGCGGGAGGGGGATACCAAGAGACCCAGTACTTC
>TRBD1|many|TRBV5-1|TRBJ2-7
CASSSGPGQGYEQYF
TGCGCCAGCAGCTCGGGGCCGGGACAGGGGTACGAGCAGTACTTC
>TRBD1|many|TRBV5-1|TRBJ1-1
CASSWRTGGGSTEAFF
TGCGCCAGCAGCTGGAGGACAGGGGGCGGCTCTACTGAAGCTTTCTTT
>.|few|TRBV7-2|TRBJ2-7
CASSARWQGTYEQYF
TGTGCCAGCAGTGCCAGATGGCAGGGTACCTACGAGCAGTACTTC
>TRBD1|many|TRBV6-5|TRBJ2-7
CASRKGQNYEQYF
TGTGCCAGCAGAAAGGGACAGAATTACGAGCAGTACTTC
>TRBD1|.|TRBV30|TRBJ1-1
CAWGKLRQGEAFF
TGTGCCTGGGGAAAACTCAGACAGGGCGAAGCTTTCTTT
>.|.|TRBV30|TRBJ1-1
CASSRRSENTEAFF
TGTGCCAGTAGTCGTAGGTCGGAGAACACTGAAGCTTTCTTT
>.|few|TRBV15|TRBJ1-1
CATSREPRIITEAFF
TGTGCCACCAGCAGAGAACCCAGAATTATCACTGAAGCTTTCTTT
>.|.|TRBV7-7|TRBJ1-2
CASSSGQPYGYTF
TGTGCTAGCAGCTCCGGACAGCCCTATGGCTACACCTTC
>.|.|TRBV6-5|TRBJ1-1
CASSYRPWDEAFF
TGTGCCAGCAGTTACCGACCGTGGGATGAAGCTTTCTTT
>.|many|TRBV10-3|TRBJ1-2
CAISVEQGVYGYTF
TGTGCCATCAGCGTGGAACAGGGTGTCTATGGCTACACCTTC
>TRBD1|many|TRBV29-1|TRBJ2-2
CSVGTGGPGELFF
TGCAGCGTTGGGACAGGGGGCCCCGGGGAGCTGTTTTTT
>TRBD1|.|TRBV10-3|TRBJ1-6
CAIGQDSFSPLHF
TGTGCCATCGGACAGGACTCCTTTTCACCCCTCCACTTT
>TRBD2|.|TRBV12-3/TRBV12-4|TRBJ2-2
CASSWYSGPNTGELFF
TGTGCCAGCAGTTGGTATAGCGGGCCCAACACCGGGGAGCTGTTTTTT
>.|few|TRBV20-1|TRBJ2-7
CSAREYYEQYF
TGCAGTGCTAGAGAATACTACGAGCAGTACTTC
>.|.|TRBV7-9|TRBJ2-7
CASSHLEGLEQYF
TGTGCCAGCAGCCACCTGGAGGGGTTAGAGCAGTACTTC
>TRBD2|once|TRBV7-9|TRBJ2-7
CASSYSPGLAETYEQYF
TGTGCCAGCAGTTACTCCCCTGGACTAGCGGAGACCTACGAGCAGTACTTC
>.|many|TRBV5-1|TRBJ1-1
CASSLGDTKTEAFF
TGCGCCAGCAGCTTGGGGGACACGAAGACTGAAGCTTTCTTT
>TRBD2|many|TRBV7-3|TRBJ2-7
CASSLTAAGAYEQYF
TGTGCCAGCAGCTTAACGGCCGCGGGAGCATACGAGCAGTACTTC
>.|.|TRBV7-2|TRBJ1-6
CASSPRGGENSPLHF
TGTGCCAGCAGCCCTAGAGGGGGAGAGAATTCACCCCTCCACTTT
>.|few|TRBV5-4|TRBJ2-2
CASSWAPNTGELFF
TGTGCCAGCAGCTGGGCCCCTAACACCGGGGAGCTGTTTTTT